This T cell receptor beta chain derives from a study of PD-L1 blockade in urothelial cancer. Study overall: Patients' atezolizumab regimen, 1,200 mg intravenously every 3 weeks, began in the mid-2010s. Blood gave a median approximately 140,000 T cells. Samples came from 3 weeks, at the second dose, and 6 weeks into treatment.

The V end lost 10 bases, the J end lost 5 bases, and 18 bases lay between the germline ends. The CDR3 contains 13 residues. The V gene's germline CDR1 is SNHLY and CDR2 FYNNEI. Generated by immunoSEQ multiplex PCR, the TCRdb table keeps only in-frame clones and is missing some. The sample has approximately 38,000 clones, about 89% seen once; the top ten hold just under 2%. The genes are TRBV2 and TRBJ2-7; the D is unclear. The origin of this receptor is a man aged 55 to 70 with urothelial cancer. The sample here was PBMCs, taken around atezolizumab (anti-PD-L1) treatment. The CDR3 nucleotides are TGTGCCACCTCCGTTGGCAGAACCCACGAGCAGTACTTC. Translating gives CATSVGRTHEQYF.